These T cell receptor beta chains were read from a single sample in a study of T cell responses to AZD1222 COVID-19 vaccine. Here immunoSEQ multiplex PCR was the method, and the copy in TCRdb shows in-frame clones only, minus some. The profile shows tens of thousands of clones, 70% to 90% of them singletons. The material was peripheral blood, obtained on day 0 of AZD1222 vaccination. These receptors all stem from an adult in good health. Each CDR3 is given with its conserved first and last residue. The order of the fields is clone size, J gene, D gene, V gene, CDR3 protein, CDR3 DNA. A D gene is named only where the DNA matches it firmly. The listing skips clone size in some rows; elsewhere it reads once, few, many or a size class.

size: once
J: TRBJ1-5
D: NA
V: TRBV20-1
CDR3: CSASRRERQVHGGDQPQHF
DNA: TGCAGTGCTAGTCGGAGGGAGCGACAGGTACATGGAGGGGATCAGCCCCAGCATTTT

size: once
J: TRBJ1-1
D: NA
V: TRBV7-2
CDR3: CASSPQAENTEAFF
DNA: TGTGCCAGCAGCCCCCAAGCAGAGAACACTGAAGCTTTCTTT

size: NA
J: TRBJ1-3
D: NA
V: TRBV4-2
CDR3: CASSQVGDSGNTIYF
DNA: TGTGCCAGCAGCCAAGTGGGGGACTCTGGAAACACCATATATTTT

size: NA
J: TRBJ2-7
D: NA
V: TRBV5-8
CDR3: CASSLAPATSYEQYF
DNA: TGTGCCAGCAGCTTGGCGCCAGCGACCTCCTACGAGCAGTACTTC

size: NA
J: TRBJ2-3
D: NA
V: TRBV6-2/TRBV6-3
CDR3: CASSGTVDTQYF
DNA: TGTGCCAGCAGTGGGACCGTAGATACGCAGTATTTT

size: NA
J: TRBJ1-2
D: TRBD1
V: TRBV9
CDR3: CASTQGGGQGLRGYTF
DNA: TGTGCCAGCACCCAAGGAGGGGGACAGGGTCTTCGTGGCTACACCTTC

size: NA
J: TRBJ2-7
D: NA
V: TRBV28
CDR3: CASSLRGEEQYF
DNA: TGTGCCAGCAGCCTTCGTGGGGAAGAGCAGTACTTC

size: once
J: TRBJ2-1
D: TRBD1
V: TRBV9
CDR3: CASSVYLGQGVDEQFF
DNA: TGTGCCAGCAGCGTCTATTTGGGACAGGGGGTCGATGAGCAGTTCTTC

size: NA
J: TRBJ1-1
D: TRBD1
V: TRBV3-1/TRBV3-2
CDR3: CASSPILTGTGSTEAFF
DNA: TGTGCCAGCAGCCCGATACTAACCGGGACAGGTAGCACTGAAGCTTTCTTT

size: NA
J: TRBJ1-4
D: NA
V: TRBV12-1
CDR3: CASSFWAGPSVKLFF
DNA: TGTGCCAGCAGCTTTTGGGCTGGGCCGTCTGTAAAACTGTTTTTT

size: few
J: TRBJ2-7
D: NA
V: TRBV6-5
CDR3: CASSRAGGGEQYF
DNA: TGTGCCAGCAGTAGGGCAGGTGGTGGCGAGCAGTACTTC

size: NA
J: TRBJ1-4
D: NA
V: TRBV28
CDR3: CASSSEAPEKLFF
DNA: TGTGCCAGCAGTTCCGAGGCACCTGAAAAACTGTTTTTT

size: NA
J: TRBJ1-3
D: NA
V: TRBV28
CDR3: CASKGSLFSGNTIYF
DNA: TGTGCCAGCAAGGGGAGCCTATTCTCTGGAAACACCATATATTTT

size: few
J: TRBJ1-6
D: NA
V: TRBV10-2
CDR3: CASSWGATYNSPLHF
DNA: TGCGCCAGCAGTTGGGGGGCGACCTATAATTCACCCCTCCACTTT

size: NA
J: TRBJ1-1
D: TRBD1
V: TRBV6-2/TRBV6-3
CDR3: CASSHSRGMAEAFF
DNA: TGTGCCAGCAGTCATTCCAGGGGGATGGCTGAAGCTTTCTTT

size: NA
J: TRBJ2-3
D: NA
V: TRBV3-1/TRBV3-2
CDR3: CASSRTSGTDTQYF
DNA: TGTGCCAGCAGCCGGACCTCTGGCACAGATACGCAGTATTTT

size: NA
J: TRBJ1-1
D: TRBD1
V: TRBV27
CDR3: CASSPGQVNTEAFF
DNA: TGTGCCAGCAGTCCAGGACAGGTGAACACTGAAGCTTTCTTT

size: NA
J: TRBJ1-2
D: NA
V: TRBV19
CDR3: CASTPAPRYDYTF
DNA: TGTGCCAGTACCCCTGCCCCAAGGTACGACTACACCTTC

size: few
J: TRBJ2-7
D: NA
V: TRBV11-2
CDR3: CASSPLRAYEQYF
DNA: TGTGCCAGCAGCCCTCTGAGGGCCTACGAGCAGTACTTC

size: NA
J: TRBJ1-5
D: NA
V: TRBV28
CDR3: CASTTTSNSNQPQHF
DNA: TGTGCCAGCACCACGACTAGCAATAGCAATCAGCCCCAGCATTTT

size: NA
J: TRBJ2-1
D: TRBD1
V: TRBV10-3
CDR3: CAISELTGGVGAEQFF
DNA: TGTGCCATCAGTGAGCTTACAGGGGGTGTGGGAGCCGAGCAGTTCTTC

size: NA
J: TRBJ2-1
D: TRBD1
V: TRBV2
CDR3: CASGRRGRNEQFF
DNA: TGTGCCAGCGGACGCAGGGGGCGCAATGAGCAGTTCTTC

size: few
J: TRBJ2-7
D: NA
V: TRBV28
CDR3: CASSPTVSWGSDEQYF
DNA: TGTGCCAGCAGTCCTACAGTCTCCTGGGGGAGCGACGAGCAGTACTTC

size: NA
J: TRBJ1-1
D: TRBD1
V: TRBV6-5
CDR3: CASSQTGGTEAFF
DNA: TGTGCCAGCAGCCAGACAGGGGGAACTGAAGCTTTCTTT

size: NA
J: TRBJ2-7
D: TRBD1
V: TRBV5-1
CDR3: CASSPQGSPIRYEQYF
DNA: TGCGCCAGCAGCCCACAGGGGAGCCCCATTAGATACGAGCAGTACTTC

size: few
J: TRBJ2-2
D: NA
V: TRBV11-2
CDR3: CASSLDRGSGELFF
DNA: TGTGCCAGCAGCTTAGATCGGGGGAGCGGGGAGCTGTTTTTT

size: NA
J: TRBJ1-6
D: NA
V: TRBV11-2
CDR3: CASSLSDNSPLHF
DNA: TGTGCCAGCAGCTTAAGTGATAATTCACCCCTCCACTTT

size: once
J: TRBJ1-1
D: NA
V: TRBV7-8
CDR3: CASSLAENTEAFF
DNA: TGTGCCAGCAGCTTAGCAGAGAACACTGAAGCTTTCTTT

size: NA
J: TRBJ2-7
D: NA
V: TRBV3-1/TRBV3-2
CDR3: CASSQGGQTYEQYF
DNA: TGTGCCAGCAGCCAAGGGGGACAAACCTACGAGCAGTACTTC

size: NA
J: TRBJ1-1
D: NA
V: TRBV10-3
CDR3: CAISASGANTEAFF
DNA: TGTGCCATCAGCGCCTCCGGGGCGAACACTGAAGCTTTCTTT

size: NA
J: TRBJ1-1
D: NA
V: TRBV6-2/TRBV6-3
CDR3: CASSPQGRGMNTEAFF
DNA: TGTGCCAGCAGTCCCCAAGGGCGGGGGATGAACACTGAAGCTTTCTTT

size: once
J: TRBJ1-1
D: NA
V: TRBV7-3
CDR3: CASSLQGRNTEAFF
DNA: TGTGCCAGCAGCTTACAGGGGAGGAACACTGAAGCTTTCTTT

size: NA
J: TRBJ1-5
D: TRBD1
V: TRBV6-5
CDR3: CASSITGTGNQPQHF
DNA: TGTGCCAGCAGTATCACCGGGACAGGGAATCAGCCCCAGCATTTT

size: NA
J: TRBJ2-7
D: NA
V: TRBV7-2
CDR3: CASSFLGTYDEQYF
DNA: TGTGCCAGCAGCTTTCTAGGGACATATGACGAGCAGTACTTC

size: NA
J: TRBJ2-7
D: NA
V: TRBV11-2
CDR3: CASSFGRESSYEQYF
DNA: TGTGCCAGCAGCTTTGGAAGGGAGAGCTCCTACGAGCAGTACTTC

size: NA
J: TRBJ2-7
D: TRBD2
V: TRBV10-1
CDR3: CARREREAYEQYF
DNA: TGCGCCAGACGGGAGCGGGAGGCTTACGAGCAGTACTTC

size: NA
J: TRBJ2-7
D: NA
V: TRBV4-3
CDR3: CASSQQTWGYEQYF
DNA: TGCGCCAGCAGCCAACAGACGTGGGGCTACGAGCAGTACTTC

size: NA
J: TRBJ1-4
D: NA
V: TRBV11-2
CDR3: CASSLVRAELLGEKLFF
DNA: TGTGCCAGCAGCTTAGTAAGGGCAGAATTGCTTGGGGAAAAACTGTTTTTT

size: NA
J: TRBJ1-1
D: TRBD1
V: TRBV5-6
CDR3: CASSFKGARGAFF
DNA: TGTGCCAGCAGCTTCAAGGGGGCGCGGGGAGCTTTCTTT

size: NA
J: TRBJ1-1
D: NA
V: TRBV18
CDR3: CASSPDAGVAFF
DNA: TGTGCCAGCTCACCAGACGCAGGGGTGGCTTTCTTT

size: NA
J: TRBJ1-5
D: NA
V: TRBV10-3
CDR3: CAISEPGTSGNQPQHF
DNA: TGTGCCATCAGTGAACCCGGGACGTCTGGCAATCAGCCCCAGCATTTT

size: NA
J: TRBJ1-2
D: TRBD1
V: TRBV28
CDR3: CASSRDSNYGYTF
DNA: TGTGCCAGCAGCCGGGACAGCAACTATGGCTACACCTTC

size: NA
J: TRBJ2-7
D: NA
V: TRBV7-9
CDR3: CASSFRGSDEQYF
DNA: TGTGCCAGCAGCTTTAGGGGATCGGACGAGCAGTACTTC

size: NA
J: TRBJ2-1
D: NA
V: TRBV19
CDR3: CASSKFGESPYNEQFF
DNA: TGTGCCAGTAGTAAGTTCGGAGAGTCCCCCTACAATGAGCAGTTCTTC

size: NA
J: TRBJ1-6
D: NA
V: TRBV20-1
CDR3: CSASYGRSLHF
DNA: TGCAGTGCTAGCTACGGCCGTTCCCTCCACTTT